The rows below give T cell receptor beta chains drawn from one sample of a study of blood T cell repertoires in COVID-19. The protocol was immunoSEQ multiplex PCR, while the TCRdb copy is restricted to in-frame clones and leaves out a portion. The table shows fewer than 350,000 clones, with 81% occurring only once. Sequencing used peripheral blood. Source of these receptors: a woman aged 55-69 years with active or convalescent COVID-19. CDR3s include the opening cysteine and the closing phenylalanine or tryptophan. Each record gives: V gene, J gene, clone size, D gene, CDR3 DNA, CDR3 protein. The D gene is left open where the match is weak. For some rows the clone size is stated as once, few or many, or as a class when expanded; others skip it.

TRBV19	TRBJ2-7	many	TRBD1	TGTGCCAGTAGTACCGGGACAGGGCTCGGCTACGAGCAGTACTTC	CASSTGTGLGYEQYF
TRBV21-1	TRBJ1-5	.	.	TGTGCCAGCAGCAGGGTGGAAAAGGGACAGGGACATTATCAGCCCCAGCATTTT	CASSRVEKGQGHYQPQHF
TRBV19	TRBJ1-1	.	.	TGTGCCAGTAGTCCTCAGGGTGATCGCACTGAAGCTTTCTTT	CASSPQGDRTEAFF
TRBV10-3	TRBJ1-3	few	.	TGTGCCATCAGCGGCGGGGGTCCTGGAAACACCATATATTTT	CAISGGGPGNTIYF
TRBV2	TRBJ1-3	once	.	TGTGCCAGCAGTGGCAACAGGGAGCACCTTTACTCTGGAAACACCATATATTTT	CASSGNREHLYSGNTIYF
TRBV19	TRBJ1-4	.	.	TGTGCCAGTAGTTTCATGAGTGAAAAACTGTTTTTT	CASSFMSEKLFF
TRBV30	TRBJ1-2	few	.	TGTGCCTGGAGTTCTGGGGACATTAACGGCTACACCTTC	CAWSSGDINGYTF
TRBV30	TRBJ1-5	.	TRBD1	TGTGCCTGGAGTGGACAGGGGATGGGTCAGCCCCAGCATTTT	CAWSGQGMGQPQHF
TRBV9	TRBJ2-4	.	.	TGTGCCAGCAGCACAGGGTGGGACAAAAACATTCAGTACTTC	CASSTGWDKNIQYF
TRBV19	TRBJ2-5	.	TRBD2	TGTGCCAGTAGTTTCCAGCGGGGGGGCCGATGGCAAGAGACCCAGTACTTC	CASSFQRGGRWQETQYF
TRBV19	TRBJ2-6	.	.	TGTGCCAGTAGAGTCGGGATCCCTGGGGCCAACGTCCTGACTTTC	CASRVGIPGANVLTF
TRBV10-3	TRBJ1-4	.	.	TGTGCCATCAGTTCCTATTATAATGAAAAACTGTTTTTT	CAISSYYNEKLFF
TRBV4-3	TRBJ1-2	.	.	TGCGCCAGCGCCGGCCCCTCGGCAGGGGCAAGTCGAGGCTACACCTTC	CASAGPSAGASRGYTF
TRBV6-5	TRBJ1-3	.	TRBD1	TGTGCCAGCAGTTACCAATCAGGGGGCTCTGGAAACACCATATATTTT	CASSYQSGGSGNTIYF
TRBV4-3	TRBJ1-1	.	.	TGCGCCAGCAGCCAAGAAATGGGCCGGAGGGCTTTCTTT	CASSQEMGRRAFF
TRBV9	TRBJ1-1	.	TRBD1	TGTGCCAGCAGCCCCAATGTGGGTGCAGGGGGGACGAACACTGAAGCTTTCTTT	CASSPNVGAGGTNTEAFF
TRBV5-6	TRBJ2-5	.	TRBD1	TGTGCCAGCAGCACGGCCACGACAGGGTCGTATTGGACCCAGTACTTC	CASSTATTGSYWTQYF
TRBV18	TRBJ2-5	.	TRBD2	TGTGCCAGCTCACCAACGGGAGGGTCGGCCCAGTACTTC	CASSPTGGSAQYF
TRBV27	TRBJ1-2	.	TRBD1	TGTGCCAGCAGTTTACTCCCTGGGACAGGGTCAGGTGGCTACACCTTC	CASSLLPGTGSGGYTF
TRBV6-4	TRBJ2-1	.	.	TGTGCCAGCCCGGGAGACGGGGTCTCCTACAATGAGCAGTTCTTC	CASPGDGVSYNEQFF
TRBV28	TRBJ1-4	.	.	TGTGCCAGCGGGCTCGAGGGAAATGAAAAACTGTTTTTT	CASGLEGNEKLFF
TRBV2	TRBJ2-7	once	TRBD1	TGTGCCAGCAGTGGGGACAGCGTCTACGAGCAGTACTTC	CASSGDSVYEQYF
TRBV6-5	TRBJ1-2	.	TRBD1	TGTGCCAGCAGTTACCCGGGACAGGGCTCCTACACCTTC	CASSYPGQGSYTF